Below are 14 T cell receptor beta chains sequenced from a single sample in a study of metastatic and nonmetastatic thyroid tumors. TCRdb re-analyzed the PCR reads using MiXCR. Of about 40,000 clones in the sample, roughly a sixth were seen once. Before thyroid surgery, none of the patients had received any treatment. Sequencing was carried out using tumor tissue. The receptors derive from a female donor with papillary thyroid cancer or a benign thyroid nodule (not recorded which). Some clones in this sample may be carry-over from other donors' samples.

As for this clone: The germline gene is not matched at one end of the junction; a read error may be the cause. The chain combines TRBV6-1 with TRBJ1-1; a possible D gene is TRBD1 (5 bases). This CDR3 is 13 amino acids long. Germline V gives CDR1 MNHNS, CDR2 SASEGT. The CDR3 sequence is CARLEAGNNEAFF. The DNA of the CDR3 is TGTGCCAGACTTGAGGCAGGGAACAATGAAGCTTTCTTT.

This clone was seen ten or more times. This chain links TRBV2 with TRBJ1-3; TRBD1 aligns across 7 bases. The CDR3 is 15 residues long. The V segment lost 6 bases and the J segment 0 bases; nucleotides outside the gene matches: 5. The germline CDR1 and CDR2 sequences are SNHLY and FYNNEI. The DNA of the CDR3 is TGTGCCAGCAGGTTGACAGGGAACTCTGGAAACACCATATATTTT. Its protein product is CASRLTGNSGNTIYF.

The V and J genes are TRBV20-1 and TRBJ1-2; no clear D. The V gene lost 6 bases and the J gene lost 3 bases, with 14 bases spanning the gap. Germline values: CDR1 DFQATT, CDR2 SNEGSKA (reference sequence). The CDR3 covers 13 residues. The CDR3: CSAERAGHYGYTF. The CDR3 nucleotides read TGCAGTGCGGAGAGGGCAGGTCACTATGGCTACACCTTC.

Many counts were recorded for this clone. The V and J genes are TRBV19 and TRBJ1-1, with 7 bases that match TRBD1. Germline V CDR1 and CDR2: LNHDA, SQIVND (reference sequence). J lost 1 base, V lost 9 bases, and 8 bases had no gene match. The CDR3 covers 14 residues. CDR3 residues: CASEGGAWNTEAFF. In DNA form, the CDR3 reads TGTGCCAGCGAAGGGGGCGCATGGAACACTGAAGCTTTCTTT.

This clone has ten or more counts. This sequence joins TRBV5-5 and TRBJ1-5, with D possibly TRBD1 on 6 matching bases. This CDR3 region has 14 residues. The ends were cut back, 4 bases at V and 7 bases at J, with 15 bases in the middle. CDR1 and CDR2 (germline): SGHKS, YYEKEE (reference sequence). CDR3 nucleotides: TGTGCCAGCAGCCCCCACAGGGCCGGGCAGCCCCAGCATTTT. It translates to CASSPHRAGQPQHF.

This clone was seen many times. The J gene is TRBJ2-7, the V gene TRBV9; 7 nucleotides line up with TRBD1. V lost 3 bases, J lost 2 bases, and 8 bases stayed unmatched. CDR3 length equals 15 residues. CDR1 is SGDLS, CDR2 YYNGEE, per germline. The CDR3 sequence: CASSAFDTGAYEQYF. CDR3 nucleotides: TGTGCCAGCAGCGCCTTCGATACAGGGGCCTACGAGCAGTACTTC.

This clone was recorded many times. J is TRBJ2-5 and V is TRBV7-8; TRBD2 is a possible D gene (6 bases). The CDR3 loop spans 17 amino acids. Germline loops: CDR1 SGHVS, CDR2 FQNEAQ. V lost 0 bases, J lost 1 base, and 15 bases lay in between. The chain's CDR3 is CASSLALLGLLQETQYF. CDR3 in DNA: TGTGCCAGCAGCTTAGCGCTACTGGGACTCCTCCAAGAGACCCAGTACTTC.

There are a few counts of this clone. This chain uses TRBV19 with TRBJ2-1; TRBD1 agrees at 8 bases. The CDR3 spans 14 residues. V was pared by 6 bases and J by 3 bases, with 4 bases of the junction left unmatched. The V gene's germline CDR1 is LNHDA and CDR2 SQIVND (reference sequence). CDR3 sequence: CASSLGQGYNEQFF. As DNA, the CDR3 is TGTGCCAGTAGCCTTGGACAGGGCTACAATGAGCAGTTCTTC.

The chain has TRBV2 and TRBJ2-5; 7 nucleotides line up with TRBD2. Germline CDR1 and CDR2: SNHLY and FYNNEI. The CDR3 is 18 amino acids. The junction had 15 bases not matched to a gene; V was cut back by 3 bases and J by 2 bases. The CDR3 nucleotides read TGTGCCAGCAGTGATTGGAGGTTTAGCGTGGGGGGGCAAGAGACCCAGTACTTC. It encodes CASSDWRFSVGGQETQYF.

This clone was detected ten times or more. Mismatch with germline at one junction end may stem from a read error. The V and J genes are TRBV6-1 and TRBJ2-3; 7 positions agree with TRBD2. The CDR3 is made up of 14 amino acids. Germline loops: CDR1 MNHNS, CDR2 SASEGT. CDR3 residues: CTSTLGRGTDTQYF. The CDR3 coding sequence is TGTACCAGCACCCTAGGGAGGGGAACAGATACGCAGTATTTT.

At least ten counts were recorded for this clone. The chain joins TRBV2 to TRBJ2-3, with D uncertain. Germline V lookup: CDR1 SNHLY, CDR2 FYNNEI. CDR3 length: 13 residues. Trimming left V 3 bases short and J 5 bases short, with 9 bases between. CDR3 amino acids: CASSDGFGDTQYF. For the CDR3, the DNA is TGTGCCAGCAGTGATGGATTCGGAGATACGCAGTATTTT.

This clone showed up just a few times. This same CDR3 is encoded by further DNA sequences in the sample. This chain links TRBV19 with TRBJ2-1; 11 bases are a match to TRBD2. Trimming cost V 4 bases and J 7 bases; bases outside gene matches: 9. CDR1 and CDR2 (germline): LNHDA, SQIVND (reference sequence). This CDR3 contains 16 residues. The CDR3 nucleotides are TGTGCCAGTAGTACTCGTACTAGCGGGAGTTTAAATGAGCAGTTCTTC. Residues: CASSTRTSGSLNEQFF.

Ten or more counts support this clone. DNA of the CDR3: TGCAGTGCTAGGGGCGGGGGACAGGGGGCGAACACTGAAGCTTTCTTT. It translates to CSARGGGQGANTEAFF. V and J are TRBV20-1 and TRBJ1-1; TRBD1 agrees at 12 bases. Per germline, CDR1 DFQATT and CDR2 SNEGSKA (reference sequence). The CDR3 extends over 16 amino acids. V was pared by 3 bases and J by 1 base, with 6 bases of the junction left unmatched.

The V and J genes are TRBV12-3 or TRBV12-4 and TRBJ1-3; no reliable D call. V lost 1 base and J lost 9, with 10 bases in between. The CDR3 contains 13 residues. In DNA form, the CDR3 reads TGTGCCAGCAGTTTAGGAGGTAAACGCACCATATATTTT. It encodes CASSLGGKRTIYF.